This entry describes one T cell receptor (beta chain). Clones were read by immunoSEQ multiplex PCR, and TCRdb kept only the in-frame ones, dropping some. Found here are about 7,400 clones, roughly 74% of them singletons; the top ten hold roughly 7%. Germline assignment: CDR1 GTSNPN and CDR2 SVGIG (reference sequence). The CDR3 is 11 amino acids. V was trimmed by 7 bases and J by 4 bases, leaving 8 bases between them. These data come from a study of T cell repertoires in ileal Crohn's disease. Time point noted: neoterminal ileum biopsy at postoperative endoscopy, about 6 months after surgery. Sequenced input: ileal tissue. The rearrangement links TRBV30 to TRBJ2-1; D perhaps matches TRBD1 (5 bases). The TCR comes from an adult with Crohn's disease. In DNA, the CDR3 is TGTGCCTTAGGGGAATACAATGAGCAGTTCTTC. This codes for CALGEYNEQFF.